Listed below are T cell receptor beta chains from one sample, sequenced in a study of cytomegalovirus exposure and HLA in healthy donors. Profiling relied on immunoSEQ multiplex PCR, and the TCRdb table lists in-frame clones only, not all of them. This table holds roughly 190,000 clones, around nine tenths found once. Sample: PBMCs. These TCRs come from a man aged 30-40 years in good health and CMV-seropositive. Both conserved end residues are part of each CDR3. The D gene is left open where the match is weak. A row's size may be missing; if present it is once, few, many or a size class.

>TRBJ1-1|TRBV6-5|-|-
CASSYPSSVRPVEAFF
TGTGCCAGCAGTTACCCGTCCTCCGTTAGACCTGTTGAAGCTTTCTTT
>TRBJ1-2|TRBV7-8|few|-
CASSLDPGRGAYGYTF
TGTGCCAGCAGCTTAGACCCGGGACGGGGAGCCTATGGCTACACCTTC
>TRBJ1-1|TRBV6-5|-|TRBD1
CASSYSGQGATEAFF
TGTGCCAGCAGTTACTCCGGACAGGGGGCAACTGAAGCTTTCTTT
>TRBJ1-1|TRBV4-1|-|-
CASSQGRGLRNTEAFF
TGCGCCAGCAGCCAGGGTAGGGGTTTGAGGAACACTGAAGCTTTCTTT
>TRBJ2-1|TRBV5-1|-|-
CASSLGSSSYNEQFF
TGCGCCAGCAGCCTGGGGTCGAGCTCCTACAATGAGCAGTTCTTC
>TRBJ2-2|TRBV9|-|-
CASSAQLVNTGELFF
TGTGCCAGCAGCGCCCAGCTGGTAAACACCGGGGAGCTGTTTTTT
>TRBJ1-2|TRBV19|-|TRBD1
CASRPTTGDGYGYTF
TGTGCCAGTAGACCTACTACAGGGGATGGCTATGGCTACACCTTC
>TRBJ2-7|TRBV7-9|-|TRBD1
CASSSGQGASEQYF
TGTGCCAGCAGCTCTGGACAGGGGGCGAGTGAGCAGTACTTC
>TRBJ2-7|TRBV5-1|once|-
CASSLDLNLIYEQYF
TGCGCCAGCAGCTTGGACCTTAATTTGATTTACGAGCAGTACTTC
>TRBJ1-5|TRBV7-6|-|TRBD1
CASSSGTGRTMQPQHF
TGTGCCAGCAGCTCCGGGACAGGGAGAACTATGCAGCCCCAGCATTTT
>TRBJ2-3|TRBV7-2|-|-
CASSLAVRGHSTDTQYF
TGTGCCAGCAGCTTAGCGGTCCGGGGACACAGCACAGATACGCAGTATTTT
>TRBJ2-1|TRBV7-6|few|-
CASSLPLHNEQFF
TGTGCCAGCAGCTTACCCCTCCACAATGAGCAGTTCTTC
>TRBJ2-1|TRBV30|-|-
CAYDRIRDGEQFF
TGTGCCTATGACCGGATTAGGGACGGTGAGCAGTTCTTC
>TRBJ2-1|TRBV4-1|once|-
CASSPGDEQFF
TGCGCCAGCAGCCCCGGGGATGAGCAGTTCTTC
>TRBJ2-1|TRBV7-3|-|-
CASSLIVRGEQFF
TGTGCCAGCAGCTTAATAGTGCGGGGAGAGCAGTTCTTC
>TRBJ1-1|TRBV5-6|-|TRBD1
CASSLGGQGAHGAFF
TGTGCCAGCAGCTTGGGGGGACAGGGGGCGCATGGAGCTTTCTTT
>TRBJ1-1|TRBV4-1|-|-
CASSQEYGMNTEAFF
TGCGCCAGCAGCCAAGAGTACGGGATGAACACTGAAGCTTTCTTT
>TRBJ1-6|TRBV4-2|-|-
CASRLRVGDSPLHF
TGTGCCAGCAGGCTAAGGGTTGGGGATTCACCCCTCCACTTT
>TRBJ2-1|TRBV9|-|TRBD2
CASSVVPSGRAAYNEQFF
TGTGCCAGCAGCGTAGTCCCTAGCGGGAGGGCCGCCTACAATGAGCAGTTCTTC
>TRBJ2-7|TRBV27|-|-
CASSFIGGEQYF
TGTGCCAGCAGTTTTATAGGGGGCGAGCAGTACTTC
>TRBJ2-5|TRBV6-1|once|-
CASSVRGGGQETQYF
TGTGCCAGCAGTGTTAGGGGAGGTGGCCAAGAGACCCAGTACTTC
>TRBJ2-7|TRBV6-1|-|-
CASSESEVYEQYF
TGTGCCAGCAGTGAATCCGAAGTCTACGAGCAGTACTTC
>TRBJ1-1|TRBV11-2|-|TRBD1
CASSSAGGQGKTEAFF
TGTGCCAGCAGCTCCGCCGGGGGACAGGGAAAAACTGAAGCTTTCTTT
>TRBJ1-1|TRBV14|once|-
CASSQGRNTEAFF
TGTGCCAGCAGCCAAGGGCGCAACACTGAAGCTTTCTTT
>TRBJ2-7|TRBV6-1|-|-
CASSEVRASYEQYF
TGTGCCAGCAGTGAAGTCAGAGCATCCTACGAGCAGTACTTC
>TRBJ2-2|TRBV27|-|-
CASSTWAGELFF
TGTGCCAGCAGTACATGGGCCGGGGAGCTGTTTTTT
>TRBJ2-7|TRBV4-2|-|-
CASSPGLLNSYEQYF
TGTGCCAGCAGCCCGGGACTCCTGAACTCCTACGAGCAGTACTTC
>TRBJ2-3|TRBV19|-|TRBD1
CASRQGLSTDTQYF
TGTGCCAGCAGACAGGGATTAAGCACAGATACGCAGTATTTT
>TRBJ2-7|TRBV18|-|-
CASSPAGRRNNEQYF
TGTGCCAGCTCACCCGCGGGCCGGAGGAACAACGAGCAGTACTTC
>TRBJ2-7|TRBV2|-|-
CASSGRGHMMQYF
TGTGCCAGCAGTGGGAGGGGACATATGATGCAGTACTTC
>TRBJ1-1|TRBV6-1|-|TRBD1
CASTGTGSATEAFF
TGTGCCAGCACCGGGACAGGGTCGGCGACTGAAGCTTTCTTT
>TRBJ2-3|TRBV30|-|-
CAWSRLETTDTQYF
TGTGCCTGGAGCCGTCTAGAAACGACAGATACGCAGTATTTT
>TRBJ2-2|TRBV1|-|-
CTSSQDRAASAGEAGELFF
TGCACCAGCAGCCAAGATCGGGCTGCGTCGGCAGGGGAGGCCGGGGAGCTGTTTTTT
>TRBJ1-6|TRBV10-3|-|-
CAIRARDSPLHF
TGTGCCATCAGAGCGAGGGATTCACCCCTCCACTTT
>TRBJ2-7|TRBV28|once|TRBD2
CASRPGGSSYEQYF
TGTGCCAGCCGCCCGGGAGGCTCATCCTACGAGCAGTACTTC
>TRBJ1-1|TRBV29-1|-|-
CSVSDNRANEAFF
TGCAGCGTTAGCGATAACAGGGCTAATGAAGCTTTCTTT
>TRBJ1-5|TRBV27|-|TRBD1
CASSPGTGNQPQHF
TGTGCCAGCAGTCCCGGGACAGGAAATCAGCCCCAGCATTTT
>TRBJ2-5|TRBV30|few|-
CAWGARLETQYF
TGTGCCTGGGGTGCCAGGCTAGAGACCCAGTACTTC
>TRBJ2-3|TRBV29-1|-|TRBD1
CSVGAGGFSTDTQYF
TGCAGCGTTGGAGCAGGGGGTTTTAGCACAGATACGCAGTATTTT
>TRBJ1-2|TRBV6-6|-|TRBD1
CASSTDRGRIHGYTF
TGTGCCAGCAGTACCGACAGGGGCAGGATCCATGGCTACACCTTC